What follows is one TCR beta chain and its context. Its binding antigen is unknown. No base quality information exists; no much larger clone differs at one position. The library was made by the immunoSEQ multiplex PCR assay. The clones in this table, taken by TCRdb from immuneACCESS, are in-frame only. Not every clone is retained; where verified, under half of the shortfall comes from an unresolved V gene, and the cause of the rest is unknown. This sample holds more than 90,000 clones; more than 90% were observed only once. The ten top clones hold more than 1.5% of the sample. Cut back by 3 bases and 7 bases, the V and J ends lie 16 bases apart. The CDR3 contains 15 residues, cysteine and phenylalanine counted. Solely the CDR3 DNA is kept, with 45 bases framed from the first base. Taken from the germline V gene (reference sequence), the CDR1 and CDR2 loops are MNHEY and SMNVEV. This sample is part of a study of T cell changes during pregnancy in multiple sclerosis (dated by TCRdb to 2018 to 2020). Background on the whole study: In women with multiple sclerosis, the researchers looked at how the T cell repertoire shifted as pregnancy progressed.

Material: peripheral blood, obtained in the first trimester of pregnancy. The TCR sequence derives from a female donor with multiple sclerosis, enrolled in a pregnancy study. The V gene is TRBV27 and the J gene is TRBJ1-5; the D gene is perhaps TRBD1, from 6 matching bases. The nucleotide sequence is given as TGTGCCAGCAGTTTGACCGCCGGGGGGCGACAGCCCCAGCATTTT. Translation gives CASSLTAGGRQPQHF.